Presented here are 20 T cell receptor beta chains from one specimen sequenced in a study of shared clonotypes between healthy human individuals. Profiling relied on immunoSEQ multiplex PCR, and the TCRdb table lists in-frame clones only, not all of them. The table includes under 2,000,000 clones, approximately 95% detected once. Positive CCR7 selection of CD45RO-negative cells yielded the naive CD8 cells, and terminally differentiated effector memory CD45RA+ cells were excluded. The sample comprised naive CD8+ T cells sorted from blood. The receptor set was obtained from a man aged 18 to 29 in good health.

The V call is TRBV7-9, the J call TRBJ2-7, with D perhaps assigned TRBD1 or TRBD2 (5 bases each). The germline V and J ends were trimmed by 8 bases and 5 bases, with 13 bases remaining between them. Germline V gene sequence: CDR1 SEHNR, CDR2 FQNEAQ (reference sequence). The CDR3 extends over 12 amino acids. The CDR3 reads CASRGLVDEQYF. Written as DNA, the CDR3 is TGTGCCAGCCGGGGCCTCGTCGACGAGCAGTACTTC.

This chain uses TRBV2 with TRBJ2-7, with 12 bases fitting TRBD2. Germline V lookup: CDR1 SNHLY, CDR2 FYNNEI. CDR3 size: 15 residues. V gave up 3 bases and J gave up 5 bases; unmatched junction bases: 5. The CDR3 sequence: CASSERLAGEDEQYF. The CDR3 DNA reads TGTGCCAGCAGTGAGAGACTAGCGGGAGAGGACGAGCAGTACTTC.

The chain employs TRBV6-5 and TRBJ2-7, with D hard to call. This CDR3 is built from 12 residues. Trimming shortened V by 6 bases and J by 12 bases, and 18 bases separated the two germline ends. Germline values: CDR1 MNHEY, CDR2 SVGAGI. CDR3 residues: CASRGGTPLGYF. The CDR3 bases are TGTGCCAGCAGGGGTGGAACCCCTCTGGGGTACTTC.

About this clone: The same CDR3 is also encoded by other DNA sequences in this sample. The rearrangement links TRBV28 to TRBJ2-7; D not resolved. The length of the CDR3 is 11 residues. Trimming pared 0 bases from V and 7 bases from J, leaving 4 bases between. CDR1 is MDHEN, CDR2 SYDVKM, per germline. CDR3 loop: CASSLWGEQYF. The CDR3 DNA follows: TGTGCCAGCAGTTTATGGGGGGAGCAGTACTTC.

The rearrangement uses TRBV20-1 and TRBJ2-3; 9 nucleotides align to TRBD2. After removal of 6 bases from V and 8 bases from J, the junction contained 3 bases not matched to a gene. Germline assignment: CDR1 DFQATT and CDR2 SNEGSKA (reference sequence). The CDR3 runs 11 residues. CDR3 sequence reads: CSAPTSGTQYF. CDR3 in DNA: TGCAGTGCCCCGACTAGCGGTACGCAGTATTTT.

This clone appeared a single time. J is TRBJ2-2 and V is TRBV6-6; D remains unclear. The germline V and J ends were trimmed by 6 bases and 4 bases, with 9 bases remaining between them. CDR1 is MNHNY, CDR2 SVGAGI, per germline (reference sequence). The CDR3 has 13 residues. As DNA, the CDR3 is TGTGCCAGCAGCGACCTAGGCACCGGGGAGCTGTTTTTT. It codes for CASSDLGTGELFF.

This sequence joins TRBV6-5 and TRBJ2-1, with D possibly matching TRBD1 (5 bases). The CDR3 runs 15 residues. V was clipped by 3 bases and J by 0 bases, with 9 bases between them. Germline CDR1 is MNHEY and CDR2 is SVGAGI. The CDR3 region is CASSYRTSSYNEQFF. DNA for the CDR3: TGTGCCAGCAGTTATAGGACAAGCTCCTACAATGAGCAGTTCTTC.

The V call is TRBV6-1, the J call TRBJ1-5, with D unresolved. Between the trimmed V and J ends, which lost 0 bases and 6 bases, there was a span of 18 bases. The CDR3 length is 17 residues. Germline V gene sequence: CDR1 MNHNS, CDR2 SASEGT. The CDR3 coding sequence is TGTGCCAGCAGTGAAGCTTTTCATGAGGGAGCCGGTCAGCCCCAGCATTTT. Its translation: CASSEAFHEGAGQPQHF.

J is TRBJ2-7 and V is TRBV7-9, with 7 bases aligning to TRBD1. This CDR3 is built from 14 residues. Germline V gene data show CDR1 as SEHNR and CDR2 as FQNEAQ (reference sequence). The ends lost 5 bases at V and 7 bases at J; junction bases unmatched: 11. The CDR3 loop reads CASSPPQGLGEQYF. CDR3 nucleotides: TGTGCCAGCAGCCCACCACAGGGGCTGGGGGAGCAGTACTTC.

This sequence joins TRBV10-2 and TRBJ1-1; D might be TRBD1 (5 bases). The CDR3 runs 13 residues. Per germline, CDR1 WSHSY and CDR2 SAAADI. The CDR3 DNA sequence: TGCGCGCCCAGGGCGGGAGGAGGCACTGAAGCTTTCTTT. Encoded protein: CAPRAGGGTEAFF.

Regarding this clone: This specimen includes other DNA sequences encoding the same CDR3. The rearrangement joins TRBV9 to TRBJ2-7, with a possible D match to TRBD1 (6 bases). The CDR3 has 14 residues. Germline loops: CDR1 SGDLS, CDR2 YYNGEE. The V end lost 0 bases, the J end lost 2 bases, and 9 bases lay between the germline ends. The CDR3 here is CASSVATGAYEQYF. The CDR3 DNA follows: TGTGCCAGCAGCGTAGCGACAGGAGCCTACGAGCAGTACTTC.

The chain joins TRBV5-1 to TRBJ2-7; TRBD2 agrees at 7 bases. The V gene end was trimmed by 5 bases and the J gene end by 6 bases; junction bases not matched to a gene: 8. CDR1 is SGHRS, CDR2 YFSETQ, per germline. The CDR3 spans 13 residues. The CDR3 loop is CASSPPPSGEQYF. CDR3 bases: TGCGCCAGCAGTCCGCCTCCTAGCGGCGAGCAGTACTTC.

The chain has TRBV5-4 and TRBJ2-5; 10 bases are a match to TRBD2. The closer fit of TRBJ2-7 to the DNA end suggests the J call may be wrong. Germline CDR1 SGHNT, CDR2 YYREEE (reference sequence). The CDR3 totals 18 residues. CDR3 region: CASSLGEREGLAGYEQYF. DNA of the CDR3: TGTGCCAGCAGCCTGGGGGAGCGGGAGGGACTCGCCGGTTACGAGCAGTACTTC.

The chain links TRBV27 to TRBJ1-5; D is unclear. Looked up from germline, CDR1 is MNHEY and CDR2 is SMNVEV (reference sequence). The CDR3 covers 15 residues. Trimming left V 5 bases short and J 0 bases short, with 11 bases between. CDR3 amino acids: CASSPAIYSNQPQHF. The CDR3 region has the DNA TGTGCCAGCAGTCCAGCCATATATAGCAATCAGCCCCAGCATTTT.

V usage is TRBV4-1 and J usage is TRBJ2-3, with TRBD2 matching 9 bases. The CDR3 contains 16 residues. Looked up from germline, CDR1 is MGHRA and CDR2 is YSYEKL. After removal of 0 bases from V and 6 bases from J, the junction contained 7 bases not matched to a gene. The CDR3: CASSQEGGGAVDTQYF. The CDR3 DNA reads TGCGCCAGCAGCCAAGAGGGCGGGGGGGCCGTGGATACGCAGTATTTT.

The chain joins TRBV14 to TRBJ1-1; 8 positions match TRBD1. Germline assignment: CDR1 SGHDN and CDR2 FVKESK. Unmatched junction bases numbered 14, after V lost 3 bases and J lost 5 bases. This CDR3 region has 17 residues. DNA of the CDR3: TGTGCCAGCAGCCAGGGTGCGTTCGGGACAGGATTGACTGAAGCTTTCTTT. Protein product: CASSQGAFGTGLTEAFF.

V is TRBV7-2 and J is TRBJ2-2; 10 positions match TRBD1. Germline V gene lookup returns CDR1 SGHTA and CDR2 FQGNSA. J lost 4 bases, V lost 4 bases, and 3 bases had no gene match. The CDR3 is 15 amino acids. CDR3 residues: CASSSRDRGTGELFF. The CDR3 DNA is TGTGCCAGCAGCTCCCGGGACAGGGGCACCGGGGAGCTGTTTTTT. Full variable domain (rest looked up from reference TRBV7-2 and TRBJ2-2): GAGVSQSPSNKVTEKGKDVELRCDPISGHTALYWYRQSLGQGLEFLIYFQGNSAPDKSGLPSDRFSAERTGGSVSTLTIQRTQQEDSAVYLCASSSRDRGTGELFFGEGSRLTVL.

The V gene is TRBV4-1, the J gene TRBJ2-7; maybe TRBD1 (5 bases). CDR1 and CDR2 from the germline V gene are MGHRA and YSYEKL. The CDR3 has 15 residues. Trimming took off 0 bases at V and 4 bases at J, with 13 bases between the two ends. The CDR3 bases are TGCGCCAGCAGCCAAGATCCAGGGTATTCATACGAGCAGTACTTC. Its translation is CASSQDPGYSYEQYF.

This clone was seen only once. The genes are TRBV25-1 and TRBJ2-5; D might be TRBD1 (8 bases). V was pared by 6 bases and J by 4 bases, with 21 bases between. This CDR3 region has 16 residues. Per the germline V gene, CDR1 is MGHDK and CDR2 is SYGVNS. The CDR3 region is CASREFGGGTGETQYF. CDR3 in DNA: TGTGCCAGCAGGGAGTTTGGGGGAGGGACAGGAGAGACCCAGTACTTC. Looking up the rest from reference TRBV25-1 and TRBJ2-5 gives the full variable domain: EADIYQTPRYLVIGTGKKITLECSQTMGHDKMYWYQQDPGMELHLIHYSYGVNSTEKGDLSSESTVSRIRTEHFPLTLESARPSHTSQYLCASREFGGGTGETQYFGPGTRLLVL.

The V gene is TRBV6-1, the J gene TRBJ2-5; 7 positions agree with TRBD1. V lost 0 bases and J lost 3; bases outside the gene matches: 4. The CDR3 consists of 15 residues. Germline loops: CDR1 MNHNS, CDR2 SASEGT. DNA for the CDR3: TGTGCCAGCAGTGAAGCCTGGACAGGCGAAGAGACCCAGTACTTC. This codes for CASSEAWTGEETQYF.